A single sample gave rise to the 18 T cell receptor beta chains below, sequenced in a study of blood T cell repertoires in COVID-19. TCRdb's copy holds only in-frame clones and misses some; the assay was immunoSEQ multiplex PCR. Among hundreds of thousands of clones, around 86% were seen once, and the ten largest hold 5.5% to 6.5%. The specimen was peripheral blood. Every receptor here comes from a woman older than 75 with COVID-19, enrolled during active disease.

V and J are TRBV3-1 (or the pseudogene TRBV3-2) and TRBJ1-1, with 8 bases identical to TRBD1. CDR1 and CDR2 from the germline V gene are LGHDT and YNNKEL (reference sequence). This CDR3 spans 16 amino acids. Germline trimming cut 4 bases from V and 0 bases from J; bases unmatched to any gene: 7. This CDR3 is CASSPGTGLMNTEAFF. CDR3 nucleotides: TGTGCCAGCAGCCCGGGGACAGGACTCATGAACACTGAAGCTTTCTTT.

This chain uses TRBV11-2 with TRBJ2-2; 10 nucleotides align to TRBD1. Unmatched junction bases numbered 16, after V lost 5 bases and J lost 7 bases. Germline V gene lookup returns CDR1 SGHAT and CDR2 FQNNGV. The CDR3 has 18 amino acids. CDR3 nucleotide sequence: TGTGCCAGCAGCGTTAGGACCCGGGGGACAGGGGTTGGCGGGGAGCTGTTTTTT. It specifies CASSVRTRGTGVGGELFF.

The chain uses TRBV19 and TRBJ2-6; D might be TRBD1 (5 bases). CDR3 size: 15 residues. The V and J ends lost 4 bases and 2 bases respectively, with 9 bases between them. Germline CDR1 LNHDA, CDR2 SQIVND (reference sequence). In nucleotides, the CDR3 is TGTGCCAGTAGTAATGACAGAACTGGGGCCAACGTCCTGACTTTC. Protein product: CASSNDRTGANVLTF.

The CDR3 DNA sequence: TGTGCCAGCAGCCAAGCCAAGCTCAACTCTGGAAACACCATATATTTT. Translation gives CASSQAKLNSGNTIYF. The chain links TRBV4-2 to TRBJ1-3; no clear D. V gave up 1 base and J gave up 0 bases, with 10 bases separating them. Germline V CDR1 and CDR2: LGHNA, YNFKEQ. The CDR3 totals 16 residues.

This clone was detected only a few times. The rearrangement joins TRBV5-1 to TRBJ2-5; TRBD2 matches at 12 bases. V lost 0 bases to trimming and J lost 6 bases; unmatched junction nucleotides: 6. CDR3 length equals 16 residues. The V gene's germline CDR1 is SGHRS and CDR2 YFSETQ. The CDR3 loop reads CASSLGSSGGAQTQYF. CDR3 DNA: TGCGCCAGCAGCTTGGGATCTAGCGGGGGGGCGCAGACCCAGTACTTC.

J is TRBJ2-7 and V is TRBV6-5, with D possibly being TRBD2 (5 bases). Trimming stripped 5 bases from V and 6 bases from J, with 17 bases between. The germline CDR1 and CDR2 sequences are MNHEY and SVGAGI. This CDR3 spans 14 amino acids. Here the CDR3 reads CASSITLTAGEQYV. CDR3 nucleotide sequence: TGTGCCAGCAGTATCACGCTGACCGCGGGCGAGCAGTACGTC.

The gene calls are TRBV12-3 or TRBV12-4 and TRBJ1-1, with D possibly matching TRBD1 (5 bases). This CDR3 contains 13 residues. Trimming stripped 0 bases from V and 4 bases from J, with 6 bases between. CDR3 region: CASSLAGATEAFF. As DNA, the CDR3 is TGTGCCAGCAGTTTAGCAGGGGCCACTGAAGCTTTCTTT.

V is TRBV7-8 and J is TRBJ1-6; 7 nucleotides line up with TRBD1. CDR1 is SGHVS and CDR2 is FQNEAQ in the germline V gene. V dropped 2 bases and J dropped 9; count of bases not matched to a gene: 7. The CDR3 extends over 15 amino acids. The CDR3 DNA sequence: TGTGCCAGCAGCTTATGGAAGGGGGCACTTTCACCCCTCCACTTT. Translated, it gives CASSLWKGALSPLHF.

The rearrangement uses TRBV28 and TRBJ2-2, with 9 bases matching TRBD1. This CDR3 is built from 15 residues. Germline CDR1 reads MDHEN; CDR2 reads SYDVKM. After removal of 5 bases from V and 6 bases from J, the junction contained 7 bases not matched to a gene. The DNA of the CDR3 is TGTGCCAGCAGTGACCCGGGACAGGGTTCCGGGGAGCTGTTTTTT. It yields the protein CASSDPGQGSGELFF.

The chain has TRBV2 and TRBJ1-4, with TRBD1 matching over 9 bases. Germline-derived CDR1 and CDR2 are SNHLY and FYNNEI. The CDR3 is made up of 13 amino acids. V was clipped by 9 bases and J by 7 bases; unmatched bases: 6. The CDR3 protein is CAREGQGGEKLFF. CDR3 DNA: TGTGCCAGGGAGGGACAGGGAGGTGAAAAACTGTTTTTT.

Remarks on this clone: The same CDR3 also results from other DNA sequences found in this sample. The chain carries TRBV19 and TRBJ1-2, with 9 bases matching TRBD1. The V gene end was trimmed by 6 bases and the J gene end by 1 base; junction bases not matched to a gene: 12. CDR1 LNHDA and CDR2 SQIVND come from the germline V gene (reference sequence). This CDR3 has 17 residues. The DNA of the CDR3 is TGTGCCAGTAGCATGCCCGGGCTGGGACAGGGTAACTATGGCTACACCTTC. This translates into CASSMPGLGQGNYGYTF.

This clone showed up just once. V gene TRBV28 combines with J gene TRBJ2-2, with D maybe TRBD2 (6 bases). V shed 7 bases and J shed 8 bases, with 23 bases lying between them. CDR3 length equals 16 residues. Germline V gene data show CDR1 as MDHEN and CDR2 as SYDVKM. In nucleotides, the CDR3 is TGTGCCAGCAAAGTAGAGGTGATGGGAGGATTTGGGGAGCTGTTTTTT. Translated, it gives CASKVEVMGGFGELFF.

This clone was seen only a few times. The chain combines TRBV27 with TRBJ2-7; perhaps TRBD2 as D (6 bases). The V gene's germline CDR1 is MNHEY and CDR2 SMNVEV (reference sequence). This CDR3 is built from 10 residues. Trimming stripped 8 bases from V and 12 bases from J, with 14 bases between. The CDR3 loop is CASGGSHRYF. The CDR3 coding sequence is TGTGCCAGCGGGGGGAGTCATCGGTACTTC.

Comments on this clone: A junction boundary mismatches the germline segment, possibly from a read error. This chain uses TRBV6-5 with TRBJ1-2; D possibly corresponds to TRBD1 (6 bases). The CDR3 runs to 15 residues. Germline V CDR1 and CDR2: MNHEY, SVGAGI. CDR3 bases: TGTGCCAGCAGCTACTCCAACAGGGCCCTGAGTGGCTACACCTTC. Amino acid sequence: CASSYSNRALSGYTF.

The gene calls are TRBV7-2 and TRBJ1-3, with D possibly matching TRBD1 (6 bases). CDR1 and CDR2 from the germline V gene are SGHTA and FQGNSA. This CDR3 contains 18 residues. V lost 2 bases, J lost 4 bases, and 21 bases lay in between. In DNA, the CDR3 is TGTGCCAGCAGCTTAAGCCCGCTGAGGGGGAGAAAAGGAAACACCATATATTTT. Amino acids: CASSLSPLRGRKGNTIYF.

V is TRBV5-1 and J is TRBJ2-3; D is possibly TRBD1 (6 bases). Germline V CDR1 and CDR2: SGHRS, YFSETQ. Trimming cost V 0 bases and J 6 bases, with 8 bases left between them. The CDR3 runs 13 residues. The CDR3 is CASSLVGADTQYF. In DNA form, the CDR3 reads TGCGCCAGCAGCTTGGTGGGGGCGGATACGCAGTATTTT.

The V call is TRBV18, the J call TRBJ1-4; possible D gene TRBD1, 6 bases. The CDR3 sequence is 13 residues long. With 3 bases removed from V and 8 bases from J, the gap between germline ends came to 10 bases. Germline V lookup: CDR1 KGHSH, CDR2 LQKENI. CDR3 sequence (DNA): TGTGCCAGCTCACCGCCCCAGGGGGAAAAACTGTTTTTT. The encoded protein is CASSPPQGEKLFF.

This chain joins TRBV15 and TRBJ1-4; TRBD1 might be the D (6 bases). From germline, CDR1 is LNHNV and CDR2 YYDKDF (reference sequence). The CDR3 length is 17 residues. V lost 5 bases and J lost 2, with 18 bases in between. CDR3 DNA: TGTGCCACCAGCCGGGGACAAAACCTTCTTACTAATGAAAAACTGTTTTTT. Translation gives CATSRGQNLLTNEKLFF.